This T cell receptor (beta chain) was recovered during a study of CD8 T cells in ankylosing spondylitis. This clonotype was seen a handful of times. Its antigen is as yet unknown. Study outcomes and limitations: Clones linked to the disease showed a CD8+ phenotype. They occurred at relatively low frequencies in peripheral blood. The study identified a TCR beta motif of several highly homologous variants that appeared characteristic of ankylosing spondylitis blood.

TCRdb redid the calling of the 5' RACE reads with MiXCR, one entry per CDR3 protein. This sample has approximately 500,000 distinct CDR3 sequences; over 9.5% occur once, and the top ten carry about 6.8%. CDR3 size: 14 residues. In germline, CDR1 is DFQATT, CDR2 SNEGSKA (reference sequence). V shed 5 bases, J shed 8 bases, and the junction held 9 bases outside the gene matches. The chain has TRBV20-1 and TRBJ2-3; TRBD1 aligns across 11 bases. Sequencing was performed on blood, either unsorted or a sorted T cell fraction (not recorded which). The source of this sequence is a male donor with ankylosing spondylitis. This chain's CDR3 is CSAAPPGTGGTQYF. CDR3 DNA: TGCAGTGCTGCCCCTCCCGGGACAGGGGGTACGCAGTATTTT.